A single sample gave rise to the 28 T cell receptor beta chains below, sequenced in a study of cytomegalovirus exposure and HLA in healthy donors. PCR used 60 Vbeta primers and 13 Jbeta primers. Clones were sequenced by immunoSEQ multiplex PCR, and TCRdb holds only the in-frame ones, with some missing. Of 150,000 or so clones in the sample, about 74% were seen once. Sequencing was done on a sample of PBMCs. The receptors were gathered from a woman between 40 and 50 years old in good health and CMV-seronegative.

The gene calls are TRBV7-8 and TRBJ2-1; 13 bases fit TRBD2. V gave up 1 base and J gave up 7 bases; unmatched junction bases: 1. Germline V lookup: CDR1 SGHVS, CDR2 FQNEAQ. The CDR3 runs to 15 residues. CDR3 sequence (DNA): TGTGCCAGCAGCTTAGGGACTAGCGGGAGTAATGAGCAGTTCTTC. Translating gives CASSLGTSGSNEQFF.

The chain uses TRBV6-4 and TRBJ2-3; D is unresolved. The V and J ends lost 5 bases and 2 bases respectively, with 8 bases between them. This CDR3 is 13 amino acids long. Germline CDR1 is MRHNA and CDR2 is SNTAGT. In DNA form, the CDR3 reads TGTGCCAGCAGTAGGCAGGTCACAGATACGCAGTATTTT. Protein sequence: CASSRQVTDTQYF.

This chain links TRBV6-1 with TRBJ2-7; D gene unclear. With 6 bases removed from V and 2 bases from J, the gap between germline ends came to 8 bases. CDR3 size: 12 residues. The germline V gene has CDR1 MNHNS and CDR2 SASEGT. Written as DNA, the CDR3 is TGTGCCAGCAGCCTACCGGCCTACGAGCAGTACTTC. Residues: CASSLPAYEQYF.

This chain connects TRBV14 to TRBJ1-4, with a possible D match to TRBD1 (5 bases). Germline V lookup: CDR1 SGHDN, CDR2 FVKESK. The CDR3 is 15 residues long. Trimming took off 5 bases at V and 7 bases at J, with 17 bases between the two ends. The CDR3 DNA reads TGTGCCAGCAGCTTAAACAGGCTCATCGGTGAAAAACTGTTTTTT. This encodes CASSLNRLIGEKLFF.

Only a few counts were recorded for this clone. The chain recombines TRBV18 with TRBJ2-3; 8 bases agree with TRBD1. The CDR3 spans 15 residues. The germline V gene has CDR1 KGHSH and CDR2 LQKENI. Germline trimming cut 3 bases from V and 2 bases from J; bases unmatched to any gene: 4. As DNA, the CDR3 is TGTGCCAGCTCACCTACAGGGGGGCACACAGATACGCAGTATTTT. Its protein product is CASSPTGGHTDTQYF.

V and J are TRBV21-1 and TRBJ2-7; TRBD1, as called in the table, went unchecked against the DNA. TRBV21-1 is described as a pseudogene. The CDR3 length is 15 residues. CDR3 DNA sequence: TGTGCCAGCAGCAGATTGTGGACAGGGTGGAATGAGCAGTACTTC. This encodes CASSRLWTGWNEQYF.

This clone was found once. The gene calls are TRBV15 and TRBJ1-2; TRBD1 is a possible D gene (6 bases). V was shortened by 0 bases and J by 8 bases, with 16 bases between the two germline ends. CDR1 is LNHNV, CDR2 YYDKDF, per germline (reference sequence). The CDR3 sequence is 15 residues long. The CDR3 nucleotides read TGTGCCACCAGCAGAGATCGACAGGAAACCTTCGGCTACACCTTC. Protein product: CATSRDRQETFGYTF.

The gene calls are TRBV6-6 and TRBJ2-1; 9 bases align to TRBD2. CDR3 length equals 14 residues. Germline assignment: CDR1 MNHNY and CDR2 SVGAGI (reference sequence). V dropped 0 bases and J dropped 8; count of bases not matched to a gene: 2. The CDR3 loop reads CASSYSSGRDEQFF. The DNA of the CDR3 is TGTGCCAGCAGTTACTCTAGCGGGAGAGATGAGCAGTTCTTC.

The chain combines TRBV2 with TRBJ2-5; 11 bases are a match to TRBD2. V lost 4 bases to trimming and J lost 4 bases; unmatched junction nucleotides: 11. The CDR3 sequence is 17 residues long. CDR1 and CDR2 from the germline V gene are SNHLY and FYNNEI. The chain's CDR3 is CASSGLAGGRDRETQYF. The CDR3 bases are TGTGCCAGCAGTGGATTAGCGGGGGGGCGCGATCGAGAGACCCAGTACTTC.

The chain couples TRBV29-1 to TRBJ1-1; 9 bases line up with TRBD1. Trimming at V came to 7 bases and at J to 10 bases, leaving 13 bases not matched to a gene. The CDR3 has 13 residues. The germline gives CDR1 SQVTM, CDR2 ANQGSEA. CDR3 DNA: TGCAGCGCCGACCGGGACAGGGCCCAAGGAGCTTTCTTT. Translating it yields CSADRDRAQGAFF. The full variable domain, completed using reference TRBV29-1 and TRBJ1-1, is SAVISQKPSRDICQRGTSLTIQCQVDSQVTMMFWYRQQPGQSLTLIATANQGSEATYESGFVIDKFPISRPNLTFSTLTVSNMSPEDSSIYLCSADRDRAQGAFFGQGTRLTVV.

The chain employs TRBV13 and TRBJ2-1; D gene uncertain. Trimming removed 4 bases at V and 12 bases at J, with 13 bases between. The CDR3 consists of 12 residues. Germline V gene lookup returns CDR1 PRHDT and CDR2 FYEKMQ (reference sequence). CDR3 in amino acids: CASSYRPAGQFF. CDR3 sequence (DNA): TGTGCCAGCAGCTATCGCCCTGCCGGGCAGTTCTTC.

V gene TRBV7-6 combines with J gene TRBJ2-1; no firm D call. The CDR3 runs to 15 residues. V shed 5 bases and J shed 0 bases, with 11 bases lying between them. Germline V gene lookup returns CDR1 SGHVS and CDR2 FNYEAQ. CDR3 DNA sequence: TGTGCCAGCAGCACTACTCAGAGCTCCTACAATGAGCAGTTCTTC. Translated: CASSTTQSSYNEQFF.

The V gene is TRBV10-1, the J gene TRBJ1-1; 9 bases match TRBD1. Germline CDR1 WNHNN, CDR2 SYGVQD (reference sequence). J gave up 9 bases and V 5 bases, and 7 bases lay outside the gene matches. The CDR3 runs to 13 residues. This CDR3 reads CASSPGQGSKAFF. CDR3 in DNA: TGCGCCAGCAGTCCGGGACAGGGATCGAAAGCTTTCTTT.

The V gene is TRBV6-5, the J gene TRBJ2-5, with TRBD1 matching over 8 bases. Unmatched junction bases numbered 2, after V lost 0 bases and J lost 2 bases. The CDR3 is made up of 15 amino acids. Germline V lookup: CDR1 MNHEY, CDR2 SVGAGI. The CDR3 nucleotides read TGTGCCAGCAGTTACTCGGACAGGGCACAAGAGACCCAGTACTTC. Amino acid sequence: CASSYSDRAQETQYF.

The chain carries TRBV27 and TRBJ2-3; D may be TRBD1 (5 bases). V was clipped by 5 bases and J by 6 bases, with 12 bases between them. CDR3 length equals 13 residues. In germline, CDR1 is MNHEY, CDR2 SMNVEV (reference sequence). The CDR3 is CASSPDSRDTQYF. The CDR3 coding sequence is TGTGCCAGCAGTCCCGACAGCAGGGATACGCAGTATTTT.

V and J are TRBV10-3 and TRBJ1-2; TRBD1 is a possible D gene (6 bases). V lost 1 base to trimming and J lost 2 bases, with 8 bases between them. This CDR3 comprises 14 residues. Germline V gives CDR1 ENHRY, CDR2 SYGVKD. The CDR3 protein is CAISEFGQNYGYTF. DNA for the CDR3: TGTGCCATCAGTGAGTTTGGACAGAACTATGGCTACACCTTC.

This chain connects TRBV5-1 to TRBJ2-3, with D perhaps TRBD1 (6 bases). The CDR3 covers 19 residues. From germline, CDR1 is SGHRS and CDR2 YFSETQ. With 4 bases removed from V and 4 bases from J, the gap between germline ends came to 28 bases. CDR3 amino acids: CASSGSRGLFTKFADTQYF. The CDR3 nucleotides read TGCGCCAGCAGCGGAAGCAGGGGCCTTTTTACCAAGTTTGCAGATACGCAGTATTTT.

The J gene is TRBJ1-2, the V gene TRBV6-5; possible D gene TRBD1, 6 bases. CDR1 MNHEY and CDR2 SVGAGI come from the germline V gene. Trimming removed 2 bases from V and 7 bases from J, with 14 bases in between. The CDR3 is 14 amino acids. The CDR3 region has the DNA TGTGCCAGCAGTTACGGCAGGGGCGCGGGTGGCTACACCTTC. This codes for CASSYGRGAGGYTF.

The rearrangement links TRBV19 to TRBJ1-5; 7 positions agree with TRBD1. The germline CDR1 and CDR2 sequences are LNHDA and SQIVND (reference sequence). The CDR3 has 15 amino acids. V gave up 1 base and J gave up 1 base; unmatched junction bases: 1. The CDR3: CASSIVGQSNQPQHF. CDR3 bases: TGTGCCAGTAGTATAGTGGGACAGAGCAATCAGCCCCAGCATTTT.

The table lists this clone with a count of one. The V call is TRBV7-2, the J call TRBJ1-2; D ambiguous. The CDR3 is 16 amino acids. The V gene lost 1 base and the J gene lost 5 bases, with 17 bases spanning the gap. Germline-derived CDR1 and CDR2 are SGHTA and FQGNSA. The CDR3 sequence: CASSLEVFRGGYGYTF. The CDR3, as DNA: TGTGCCAGCAGCTTAGAGGTGTTTCGGGGAGGGTATGGCTACACCTTC.

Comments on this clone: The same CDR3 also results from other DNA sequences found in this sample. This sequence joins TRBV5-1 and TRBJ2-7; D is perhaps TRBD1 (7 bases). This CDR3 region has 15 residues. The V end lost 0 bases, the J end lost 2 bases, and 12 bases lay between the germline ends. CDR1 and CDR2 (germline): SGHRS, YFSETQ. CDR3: CASSLEGRGAYEQYF. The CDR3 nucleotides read TGCGCCAGCAGCTTGGAGGGCAGGGGGGCCTACGAGCAGTACTTC. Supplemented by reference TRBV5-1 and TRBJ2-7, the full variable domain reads KAGVTQTPRYLIKTRGQQVTLSCSPISGHRSVSWYQQTPGQGLQFLFEYFSETQRNKGNFPGRFSGRQFSNSRSEMNVSTLELGDSALYLCASSLEGRGAYEQYFGPGTRLTVT.

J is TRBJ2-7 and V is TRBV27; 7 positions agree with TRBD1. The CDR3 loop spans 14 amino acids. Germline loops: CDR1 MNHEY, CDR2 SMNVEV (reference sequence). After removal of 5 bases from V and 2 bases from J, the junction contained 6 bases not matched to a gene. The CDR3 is CASSPRTGAYEQYF. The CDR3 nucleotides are TGTGCCAGCAGTCCCAGGACAGGAGCCTACGAGCAGTACTTC.

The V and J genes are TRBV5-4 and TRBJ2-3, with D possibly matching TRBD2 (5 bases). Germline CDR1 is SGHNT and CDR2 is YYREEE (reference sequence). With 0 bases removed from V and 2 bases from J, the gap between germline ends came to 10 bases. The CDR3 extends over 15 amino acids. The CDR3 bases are TGTGCCAGCAGCTTGGGGGCGGGCTCCACAGATACGCAGTATTTT. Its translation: CASSLGAGSTDTQYF.

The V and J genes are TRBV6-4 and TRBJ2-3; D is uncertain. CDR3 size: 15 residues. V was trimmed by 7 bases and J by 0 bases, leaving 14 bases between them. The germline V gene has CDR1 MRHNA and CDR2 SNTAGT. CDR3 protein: CASKESRSSTDTQYF. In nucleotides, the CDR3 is TGTGCCAGCAAGGAGTCCCGCAGTAGCACAGATACGCAGTATTTT.

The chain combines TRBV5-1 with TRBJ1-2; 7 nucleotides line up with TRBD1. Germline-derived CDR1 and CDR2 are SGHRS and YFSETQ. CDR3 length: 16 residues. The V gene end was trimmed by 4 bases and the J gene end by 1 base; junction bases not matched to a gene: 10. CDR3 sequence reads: CASSLMRGGLNYGYTF. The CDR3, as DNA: TGCGCCAGCAGCCTCATGAGAGGGGGCCTTAACTATGGCTACACCTTC.

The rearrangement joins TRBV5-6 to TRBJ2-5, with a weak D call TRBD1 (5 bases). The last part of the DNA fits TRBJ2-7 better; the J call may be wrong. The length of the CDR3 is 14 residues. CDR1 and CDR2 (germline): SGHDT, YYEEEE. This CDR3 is CASSFFDRPYEQYF. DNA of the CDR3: TGTGCCAGCAGCTTCTTTGACAGACCCTACGAGCAGTACTTC.

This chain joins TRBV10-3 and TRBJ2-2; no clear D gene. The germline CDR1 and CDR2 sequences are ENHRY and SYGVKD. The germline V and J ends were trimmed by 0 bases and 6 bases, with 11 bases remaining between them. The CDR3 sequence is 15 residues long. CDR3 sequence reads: CAISESWRVAGELFF. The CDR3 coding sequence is TGTGCCATCAGTGAGTCATGGAGAGTAGCCGGGGAGCTGTTTTTT.

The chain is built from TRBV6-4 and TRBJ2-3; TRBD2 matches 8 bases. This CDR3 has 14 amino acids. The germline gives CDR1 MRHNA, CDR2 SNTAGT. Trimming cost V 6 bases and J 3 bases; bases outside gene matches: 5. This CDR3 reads CASSPAGVTDTQYF. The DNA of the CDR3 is TGTGCCAGCAGCCCAGCGGGGGTAACAGATACGCAGTATTTT.